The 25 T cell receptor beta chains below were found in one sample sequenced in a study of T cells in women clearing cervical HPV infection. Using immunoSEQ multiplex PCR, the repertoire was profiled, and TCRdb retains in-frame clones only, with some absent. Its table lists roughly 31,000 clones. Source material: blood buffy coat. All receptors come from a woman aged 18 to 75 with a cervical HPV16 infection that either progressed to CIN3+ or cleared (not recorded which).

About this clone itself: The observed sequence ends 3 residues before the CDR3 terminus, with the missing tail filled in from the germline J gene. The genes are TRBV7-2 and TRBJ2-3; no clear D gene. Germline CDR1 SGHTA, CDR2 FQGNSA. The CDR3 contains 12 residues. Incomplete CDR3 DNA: TGTGCCAGCAGCTTAACCCTAGAGACG. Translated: CASSLTLET. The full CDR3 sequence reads CASSLTLETQYF.

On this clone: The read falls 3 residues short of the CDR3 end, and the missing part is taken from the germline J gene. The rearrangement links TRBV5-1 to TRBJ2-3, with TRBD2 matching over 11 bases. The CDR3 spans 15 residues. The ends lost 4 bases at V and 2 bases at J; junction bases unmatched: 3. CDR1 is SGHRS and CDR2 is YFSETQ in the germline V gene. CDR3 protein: CASSIAGGDTDTQYF. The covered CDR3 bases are TGCGCCAGCAGCATAGCGGGAGGGGACACAGATACG.

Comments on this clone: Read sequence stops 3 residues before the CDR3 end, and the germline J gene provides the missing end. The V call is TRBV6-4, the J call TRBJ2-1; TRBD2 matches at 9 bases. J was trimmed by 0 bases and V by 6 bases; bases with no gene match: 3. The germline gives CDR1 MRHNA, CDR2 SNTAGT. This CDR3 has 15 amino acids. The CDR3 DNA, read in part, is TGTGCCAGCAGGGAGACTAGCGGCTCCTACAATGAG. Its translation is CASRETSGSYNE. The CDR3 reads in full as CASRETSGSYNEQFF.

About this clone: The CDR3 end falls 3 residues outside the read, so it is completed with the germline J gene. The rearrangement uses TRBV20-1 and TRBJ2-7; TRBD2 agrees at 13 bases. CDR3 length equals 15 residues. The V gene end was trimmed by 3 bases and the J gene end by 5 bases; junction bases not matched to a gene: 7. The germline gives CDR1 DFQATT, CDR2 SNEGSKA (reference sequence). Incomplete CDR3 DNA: TGCAGTGCTAGGGGGACTAGCGGGATTTCGGACGAG. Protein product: CSARGTSGISDE. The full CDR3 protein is CSARGTSGISDEQYF.

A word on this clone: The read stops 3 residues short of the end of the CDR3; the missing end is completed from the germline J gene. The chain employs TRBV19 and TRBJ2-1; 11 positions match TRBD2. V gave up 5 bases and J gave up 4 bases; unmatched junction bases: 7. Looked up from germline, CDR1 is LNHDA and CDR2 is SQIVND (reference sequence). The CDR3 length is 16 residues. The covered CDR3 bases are TGTGCCAGTAGTTCCCGGACTAGCGGGTGGTACAATGAG. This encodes CASSSRTSGWYNE. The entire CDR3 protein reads CASSSRTSGWYNEQFF.

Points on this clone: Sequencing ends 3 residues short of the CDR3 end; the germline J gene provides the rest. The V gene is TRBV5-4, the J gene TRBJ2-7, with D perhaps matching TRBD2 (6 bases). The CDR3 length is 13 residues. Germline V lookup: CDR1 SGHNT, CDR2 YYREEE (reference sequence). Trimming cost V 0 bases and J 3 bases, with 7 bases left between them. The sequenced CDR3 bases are TGTGCCAGCAGCTTGGGACTAGGCTACGAG. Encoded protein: CASSLGLGYE. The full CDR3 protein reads CASSLGLGYEQYF. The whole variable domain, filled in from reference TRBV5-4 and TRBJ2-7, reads ETGVTQSPTHLIKTRGQQVTLRCSSQSGHNTVSWYQQALGQGPQFIFQYYREEENGRGNFPPRFSGLQFPNYSSELNVNALELDDSALYLCASSLGLGYEQYFGPGTRLTVT.

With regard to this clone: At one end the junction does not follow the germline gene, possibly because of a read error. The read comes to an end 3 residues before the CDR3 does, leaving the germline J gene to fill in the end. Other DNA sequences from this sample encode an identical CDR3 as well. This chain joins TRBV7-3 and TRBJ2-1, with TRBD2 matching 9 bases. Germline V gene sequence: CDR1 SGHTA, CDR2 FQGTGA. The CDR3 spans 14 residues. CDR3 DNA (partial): TGTGCCAGTAGCTTTAGCGGGAGTAACAATGAG. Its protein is CASSFSGSNNE. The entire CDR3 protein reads CASSFSGSNNEQFF.

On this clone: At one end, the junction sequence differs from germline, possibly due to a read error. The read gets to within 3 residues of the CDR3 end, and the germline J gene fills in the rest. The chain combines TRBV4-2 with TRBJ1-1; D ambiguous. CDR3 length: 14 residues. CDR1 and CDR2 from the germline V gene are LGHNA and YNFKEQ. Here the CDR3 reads CASSQERSQREAFF. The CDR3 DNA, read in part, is TGCGCCAGCAGCCAAGAAAGGTCACAACGAGAA.

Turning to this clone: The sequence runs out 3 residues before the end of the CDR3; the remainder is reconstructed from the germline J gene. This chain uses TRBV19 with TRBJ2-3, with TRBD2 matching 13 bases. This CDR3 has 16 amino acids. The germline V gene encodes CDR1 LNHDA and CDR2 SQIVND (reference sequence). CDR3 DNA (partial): TGTGCCAGTAGTAAGGGACTAGCGGGGACCCAAGAGACG. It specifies CASSKGLAGTQET. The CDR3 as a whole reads CASSKGLAGTQETQYF.

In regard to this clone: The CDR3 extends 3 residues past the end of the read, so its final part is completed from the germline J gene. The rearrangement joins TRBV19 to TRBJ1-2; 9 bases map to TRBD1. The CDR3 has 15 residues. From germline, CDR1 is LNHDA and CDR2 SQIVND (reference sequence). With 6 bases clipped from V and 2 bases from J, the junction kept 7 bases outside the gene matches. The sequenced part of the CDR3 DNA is TGTGCCAGTAGCTTACAGGGGGCCGCCAACTATGGC. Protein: CASSLQGAANYG. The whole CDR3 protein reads CASSLQGAANYGYTF.

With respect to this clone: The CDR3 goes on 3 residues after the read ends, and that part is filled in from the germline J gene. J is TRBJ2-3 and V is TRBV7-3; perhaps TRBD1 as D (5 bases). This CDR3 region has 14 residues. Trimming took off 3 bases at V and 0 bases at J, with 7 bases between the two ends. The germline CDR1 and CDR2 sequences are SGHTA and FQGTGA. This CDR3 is CASSFKGSTDTQYF. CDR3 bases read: TGTGCCAGCAGCTTCAAGGGGAGCACAGATACG.

CDR3: CASQGQDNQPQHF. Incomplete CDR3 DNA: TGTGCCTCGCAGGGGCAGGACAATCAGCCC. This chain connects TRBV7-9 to TRBJ1-5; perhaps TRBD1 as D (6 bases). Coverage ceases 3 residues before the CDR3 finishes, and the germline J gene fills in the end. Trimming took off 11 bases at V and 3 bases at J, with 14 bases between the two ends. The CDR3 covers 13 residues. The germline V gene encodes CDR1 SEHNR and CDR2 FQNEAQ (reference sequence).

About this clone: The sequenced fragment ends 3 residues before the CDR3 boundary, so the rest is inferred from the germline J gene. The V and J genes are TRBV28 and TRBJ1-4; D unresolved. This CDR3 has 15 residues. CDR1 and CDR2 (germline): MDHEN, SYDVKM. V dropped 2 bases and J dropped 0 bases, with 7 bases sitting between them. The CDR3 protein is CASSLEVPTNEKLFF. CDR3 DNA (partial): TGTGCCAGCAGTTTAGAGGTTCCAACTAATGAAAAA.

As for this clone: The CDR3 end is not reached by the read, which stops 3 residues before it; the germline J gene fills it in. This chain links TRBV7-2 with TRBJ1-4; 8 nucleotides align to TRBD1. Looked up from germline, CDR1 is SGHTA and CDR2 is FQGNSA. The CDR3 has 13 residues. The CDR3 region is CASSPDRDSPLFF. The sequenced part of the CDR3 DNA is TGTGCCAGCAGCCCGGACAGGGATTCACCA.

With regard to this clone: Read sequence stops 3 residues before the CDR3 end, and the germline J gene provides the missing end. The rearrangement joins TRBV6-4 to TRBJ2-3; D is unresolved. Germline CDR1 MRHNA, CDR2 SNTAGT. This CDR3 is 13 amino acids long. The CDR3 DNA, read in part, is TGTGCCAGCAGTGAGAATGCAGGTCAGCCG. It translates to CASSENAGQP. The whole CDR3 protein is CASSENAGQPQYF.

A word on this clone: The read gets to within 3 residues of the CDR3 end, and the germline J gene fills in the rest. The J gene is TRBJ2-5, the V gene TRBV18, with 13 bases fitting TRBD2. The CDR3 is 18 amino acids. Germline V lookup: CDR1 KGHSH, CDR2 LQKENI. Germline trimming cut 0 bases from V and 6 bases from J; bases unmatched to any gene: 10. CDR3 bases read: TGTGCCAGCTCACCACCAATCCACGGGACTAGCGGGAAGAAGACC. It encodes CASSPPIHGTSGKKT. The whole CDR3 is CASSPPIHGTSGKKTQYF.

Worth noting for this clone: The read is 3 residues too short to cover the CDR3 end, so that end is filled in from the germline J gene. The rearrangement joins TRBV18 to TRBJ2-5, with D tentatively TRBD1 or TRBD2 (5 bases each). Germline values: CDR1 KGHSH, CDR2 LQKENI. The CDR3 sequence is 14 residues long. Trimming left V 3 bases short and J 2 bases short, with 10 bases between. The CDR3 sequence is CASSPRGGQETQYF. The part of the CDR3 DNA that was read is TGTGCCAGCTCACCGAGGGGTGGACAAGAGACC. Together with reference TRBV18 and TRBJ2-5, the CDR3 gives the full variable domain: NAGVMQNPRHLVRRRGQEARLRCSPMKGHSHVYWYRQLPEEGLKFMVYLQKENIIDESGMPKERFSAEFPKEGPSILRIQQVVRGDSAAYFCASSPRGGQETQYFGPGTRLLVL.

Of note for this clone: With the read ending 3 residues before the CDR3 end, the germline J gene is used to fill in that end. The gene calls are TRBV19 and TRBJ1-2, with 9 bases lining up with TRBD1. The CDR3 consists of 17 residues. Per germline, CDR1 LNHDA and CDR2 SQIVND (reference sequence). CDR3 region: CASSPTHRQGVMGVYTF. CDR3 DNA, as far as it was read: TGTGCCAGTAGTCCCACCCACCGACAGGGGGTGATGGGTGTC.

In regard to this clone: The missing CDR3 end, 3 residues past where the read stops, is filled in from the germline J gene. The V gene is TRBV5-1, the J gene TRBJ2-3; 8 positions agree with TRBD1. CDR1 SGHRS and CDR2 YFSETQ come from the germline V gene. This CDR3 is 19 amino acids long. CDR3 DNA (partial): TGCGCCAGCAGCCTCATGCAGGGGGCAAGGCAGGCCCCCTCTCAGCCG. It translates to CASSLMQGARQAPSQP. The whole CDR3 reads CASSLMQGARQAPSQPQYF.

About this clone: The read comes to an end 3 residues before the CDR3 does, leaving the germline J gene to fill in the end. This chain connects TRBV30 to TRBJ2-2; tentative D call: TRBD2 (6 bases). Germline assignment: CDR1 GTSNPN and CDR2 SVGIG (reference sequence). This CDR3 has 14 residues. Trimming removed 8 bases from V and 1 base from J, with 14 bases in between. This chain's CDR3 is CALETGGNTGELFF. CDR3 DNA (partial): TGTGCCCTAGAGACCGGGGGGAACACCGGGGAG.

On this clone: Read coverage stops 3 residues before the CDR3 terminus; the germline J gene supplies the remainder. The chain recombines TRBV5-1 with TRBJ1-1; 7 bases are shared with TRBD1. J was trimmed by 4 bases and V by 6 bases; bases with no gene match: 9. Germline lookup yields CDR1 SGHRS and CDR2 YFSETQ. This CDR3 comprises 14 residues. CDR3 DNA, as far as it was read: TGCGCCAGCACAAAACAGGGGTCTGGCACTGAA. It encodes CASTKQGSGTE. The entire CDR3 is CASTKQGSGTEAFF.

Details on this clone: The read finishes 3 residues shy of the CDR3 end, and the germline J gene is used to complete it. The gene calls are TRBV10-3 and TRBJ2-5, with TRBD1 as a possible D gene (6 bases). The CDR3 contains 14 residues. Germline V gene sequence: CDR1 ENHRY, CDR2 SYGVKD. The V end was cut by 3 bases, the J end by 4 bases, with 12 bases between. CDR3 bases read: TGTGCCATCAGTGACGCAGGGGTGGGAGAGACC. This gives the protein CAISDAGVGET. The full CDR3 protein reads CAISDAGVGETQYF.

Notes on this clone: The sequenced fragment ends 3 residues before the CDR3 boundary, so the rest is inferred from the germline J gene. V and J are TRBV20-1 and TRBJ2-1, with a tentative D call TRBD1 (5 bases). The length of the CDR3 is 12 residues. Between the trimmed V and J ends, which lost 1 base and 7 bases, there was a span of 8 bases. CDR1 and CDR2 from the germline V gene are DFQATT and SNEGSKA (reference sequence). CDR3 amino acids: CSARGGRNEQFF. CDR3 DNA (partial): TGCAGTGCTAGAGGGGGCCGTAATGAG.

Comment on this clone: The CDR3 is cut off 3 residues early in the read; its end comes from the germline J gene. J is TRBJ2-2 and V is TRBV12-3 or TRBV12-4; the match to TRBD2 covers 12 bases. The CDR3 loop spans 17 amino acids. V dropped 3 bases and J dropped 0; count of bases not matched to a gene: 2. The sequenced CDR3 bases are TGTGCCAGCAGTTTTCTAGCGGGAGGGACGAACACCGGGGAG. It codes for CASSFLAGGTNTGE. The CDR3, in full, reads CASSFLAGGTNTGELFF.

The CDR3 spells CASTSRSGGGETYTF. The DNA read from the CDR3 is TGTGCCAGCACCTCCCGGAGCGGGGGAGGAGAGACC. The gene calls are TRBV11-2 and TRBJ1-2; D may be TRBD1 (5 bases). Read data end 3 residues before the CDR3 end; the end is taken from the germline J gene. Germline V lookup: CDR1 SGHAT, CDR2 FQNNGV. This CDR3 is built from 15 residues.